The clone carrying this TCR beta chain was detected only once. Its antigen is as yet unknown. This specimen belongs to a study of shared clonotypes between healthy human individuals. Study-wide results and caveats: Clonotype sharing among donors likely depends on sequencing depth.

Germline-derived CDR1 and CDR2 are SEHNR and FQNEAQ (reference sequence). V was pared by 3 bases and J by 2 bases, with 6 bases of the junction left unmatched. The CDR3 runs to 18 residues. HIV-negative, healthy adults without recent acute infections or vaccinations were the donors. When replicate PCRs were run on unsorted PBMC, they used approximately 300 ng DNA, approximately 30,000 T cell genomes. Method: immunoSEQ multiplex PCR; TCRdb's copy keeps in-frame clones and lacks some. The data contain 490,000 or so clones, around 80% of them seen just once; the ten biggest clones take up about an eighth.

This chain uses TRBV7-9 with TRBJ2-1, with 14 positions matching TRBD2. Input material: PBMCs. The sequence came from a woman between 40 and 50 years old in good health. Some clones in this sample may be carry-over from other donors' samples. The CDR3 DNA reads as TGTGCCAGCAGCTTGACTAGCGGGAGGGCCGGAACCTACAATGAGCAGTTCTTC. Translated: CASSLTSGRAGTYNEQFF.